This passage covers 3 T cell receptor beta chains from one sample sequenced in a study of cytomegalovirus exposure and HLA in healthy donors. The PCR had 60 Vbeta and 13 Jbeta primers. Profiled with immunoSEQ multiplex PCR; TCRdb holds only in-frame clones, not every one. Here the sample spans some 210,000 clones, 75% to 80% being singletons. Sequencing was performed on PBMCs. The source is a woman aged 25 to 39 in good health and CMV-seropositive.

The J gene is TRBJ2-6, the V gene TRBV5-1, with 9 nucleotides matching TRBD1. The CDR3 is made up of 16 amino acids. The J segment lost 2 bases and the V segment lost 6 bases, leaving 6 bases of the junction unmatched. Germline CDR1 reads SGHRS; CDR2 reads YFSETQ. The CDR3 DNA is TGCGCCAGCACCGAGACAGGGGGGACTGGGGCCAACGTCCTGACTTTC. It encodes CASTETGGTGANVLTF. The entire variable domain, with the rest obtained from reference TRBV5-1 and TRBJ2-6, is as follows: KAGVTQTPRYLIKTRGQQVTLSCSPISGHRSVSWYQQTPGQGLQFLFEYFSETQRNKGNFPGRFSGRQFSNSRSEMNVSTLELGDSALYLCASTETGGTGANVLTFGAGSRLTVL.

The rearrangement links TRBV30 to TRBJ2-7, with TRBD2 matching over 7 bases. The ends lost 0 bases at V and 4 bases at J; junction bases unmatched: 9. The CDR3 runs to 15 residues. CDR1 and CDR2 from the germline V gene are GTSNPN and SVGIG (reference sequence). CDR3 amino acids: CAWSVQGGSGYEQYF. The CDR3 nucleotides read TGTGCCTGGAGTGTACAAGGCGGGAGCGGGTACGAGCAGTACTTC.

This clone was observed a handful of times. The chain uses TRBV11-1 and TRBJ2-7; a possible D gene is TRBD2 (5 bases). V was cut by 2 bases and J by 3 bases, with 11 bases left in between. This CDR3 is 14 amino acids long. Per germline, CDR1 SGHAT and CDR2 FQDESV (reference sequence). CDR3 nucleotides: TGTGCCAGCAGCTTAAGAGGGATTAACTACGAGCAGTACTTC. It codes for CASSLRGINYEQYF.